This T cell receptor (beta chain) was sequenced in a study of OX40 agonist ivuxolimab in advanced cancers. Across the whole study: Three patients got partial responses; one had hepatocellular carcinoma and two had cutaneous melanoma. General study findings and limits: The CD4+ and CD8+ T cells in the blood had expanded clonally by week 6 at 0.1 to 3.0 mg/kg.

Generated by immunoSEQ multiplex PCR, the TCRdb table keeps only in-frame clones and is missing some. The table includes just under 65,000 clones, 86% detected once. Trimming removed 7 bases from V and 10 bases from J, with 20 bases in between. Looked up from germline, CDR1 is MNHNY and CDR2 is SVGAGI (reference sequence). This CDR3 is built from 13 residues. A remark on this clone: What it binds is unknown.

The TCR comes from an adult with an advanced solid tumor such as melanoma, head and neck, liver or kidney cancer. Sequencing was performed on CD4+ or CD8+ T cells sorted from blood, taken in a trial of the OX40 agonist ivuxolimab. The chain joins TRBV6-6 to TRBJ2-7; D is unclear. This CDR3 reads CASTDLLLVSQYF. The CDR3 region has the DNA TGTGCCAGCACCGACCTCCTTCTAGTATCTCAGTACTTC.